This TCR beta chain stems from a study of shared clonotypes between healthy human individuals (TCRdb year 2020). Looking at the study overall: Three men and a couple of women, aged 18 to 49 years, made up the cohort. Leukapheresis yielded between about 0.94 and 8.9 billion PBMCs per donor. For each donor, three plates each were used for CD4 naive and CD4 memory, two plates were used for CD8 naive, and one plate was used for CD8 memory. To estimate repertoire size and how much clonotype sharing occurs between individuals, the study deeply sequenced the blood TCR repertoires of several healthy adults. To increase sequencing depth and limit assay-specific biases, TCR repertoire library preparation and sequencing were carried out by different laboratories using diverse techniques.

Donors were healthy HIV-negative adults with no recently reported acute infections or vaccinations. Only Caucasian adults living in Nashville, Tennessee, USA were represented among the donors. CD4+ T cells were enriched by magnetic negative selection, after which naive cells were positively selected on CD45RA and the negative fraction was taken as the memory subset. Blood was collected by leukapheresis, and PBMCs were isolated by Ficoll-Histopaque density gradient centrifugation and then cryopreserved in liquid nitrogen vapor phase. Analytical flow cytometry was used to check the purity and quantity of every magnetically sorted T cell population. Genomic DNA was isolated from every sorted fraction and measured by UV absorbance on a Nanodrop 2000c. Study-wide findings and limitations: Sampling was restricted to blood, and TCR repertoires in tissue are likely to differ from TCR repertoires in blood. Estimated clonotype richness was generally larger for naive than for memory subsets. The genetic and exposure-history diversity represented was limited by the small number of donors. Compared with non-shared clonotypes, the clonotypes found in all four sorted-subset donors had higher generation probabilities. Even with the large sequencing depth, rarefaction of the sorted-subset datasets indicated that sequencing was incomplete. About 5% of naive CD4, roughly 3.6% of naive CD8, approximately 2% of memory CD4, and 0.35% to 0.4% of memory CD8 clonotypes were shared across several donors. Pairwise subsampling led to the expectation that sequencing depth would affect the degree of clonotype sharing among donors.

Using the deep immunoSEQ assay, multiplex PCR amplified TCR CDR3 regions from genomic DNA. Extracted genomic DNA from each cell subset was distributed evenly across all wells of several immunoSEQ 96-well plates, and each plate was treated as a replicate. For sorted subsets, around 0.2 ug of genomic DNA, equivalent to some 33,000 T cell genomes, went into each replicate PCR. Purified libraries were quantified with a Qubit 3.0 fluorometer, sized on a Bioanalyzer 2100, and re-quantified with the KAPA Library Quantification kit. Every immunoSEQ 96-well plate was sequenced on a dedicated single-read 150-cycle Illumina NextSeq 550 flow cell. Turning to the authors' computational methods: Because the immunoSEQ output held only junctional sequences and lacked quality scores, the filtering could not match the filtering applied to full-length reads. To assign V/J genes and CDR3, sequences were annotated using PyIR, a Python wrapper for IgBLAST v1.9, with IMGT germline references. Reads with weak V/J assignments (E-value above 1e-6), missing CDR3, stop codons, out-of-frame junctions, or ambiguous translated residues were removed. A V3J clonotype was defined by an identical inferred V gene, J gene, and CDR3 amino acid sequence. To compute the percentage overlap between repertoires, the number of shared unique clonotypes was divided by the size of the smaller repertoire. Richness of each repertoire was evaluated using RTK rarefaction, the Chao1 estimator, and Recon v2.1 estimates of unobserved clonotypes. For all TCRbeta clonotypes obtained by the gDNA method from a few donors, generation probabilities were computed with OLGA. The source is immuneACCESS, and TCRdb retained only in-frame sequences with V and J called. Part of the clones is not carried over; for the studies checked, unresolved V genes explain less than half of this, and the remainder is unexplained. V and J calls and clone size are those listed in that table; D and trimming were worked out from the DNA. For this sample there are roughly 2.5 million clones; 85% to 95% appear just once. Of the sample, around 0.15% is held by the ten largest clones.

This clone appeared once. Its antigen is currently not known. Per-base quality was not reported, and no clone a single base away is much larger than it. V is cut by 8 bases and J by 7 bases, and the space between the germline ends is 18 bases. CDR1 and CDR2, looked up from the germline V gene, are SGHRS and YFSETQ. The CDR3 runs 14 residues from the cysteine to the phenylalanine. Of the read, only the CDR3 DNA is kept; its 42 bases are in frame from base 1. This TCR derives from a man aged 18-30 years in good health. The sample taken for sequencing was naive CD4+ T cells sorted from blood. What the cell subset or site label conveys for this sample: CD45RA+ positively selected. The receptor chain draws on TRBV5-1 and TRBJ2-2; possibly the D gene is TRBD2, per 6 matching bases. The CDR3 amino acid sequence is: CASRPNGGIGELFF. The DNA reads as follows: TGCGCCAGTCGCCCTAACGGAGGGATCGGGGAGCTGTTTTTT.